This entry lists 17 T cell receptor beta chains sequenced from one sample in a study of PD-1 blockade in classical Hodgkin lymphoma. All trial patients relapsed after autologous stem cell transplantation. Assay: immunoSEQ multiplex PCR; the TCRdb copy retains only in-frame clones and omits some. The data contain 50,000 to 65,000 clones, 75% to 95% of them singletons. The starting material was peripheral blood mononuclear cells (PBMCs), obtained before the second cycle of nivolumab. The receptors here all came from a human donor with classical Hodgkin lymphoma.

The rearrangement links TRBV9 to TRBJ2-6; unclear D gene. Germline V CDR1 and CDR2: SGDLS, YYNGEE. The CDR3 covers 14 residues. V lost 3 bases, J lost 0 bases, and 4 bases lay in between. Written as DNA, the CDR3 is TGTGCCAGCAGCGAAGACTCTGGGGCCAACGTCCTGACTTTC. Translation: CASSEDSGANVLTF. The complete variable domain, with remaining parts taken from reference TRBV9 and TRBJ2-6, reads DSGVTQTPKHLITATGQRVTLRCSPRSGDLSVYWYQQSLDQGLQFLIQYYNGEERAKGNILERFSAQQFPDLHSELNLSSLELGDSALYFCASSEDSGANVLTFGAGSRLTVL.

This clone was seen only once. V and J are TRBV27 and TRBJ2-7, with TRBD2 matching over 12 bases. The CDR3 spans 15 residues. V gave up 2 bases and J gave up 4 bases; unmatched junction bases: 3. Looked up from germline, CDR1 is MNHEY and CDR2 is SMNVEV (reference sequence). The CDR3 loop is CASSLPGLAGYEQYF. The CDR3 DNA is TGTGCCAGCAGTTTACCCGGACTAGCGGGATACGAGCAGTACTTC.

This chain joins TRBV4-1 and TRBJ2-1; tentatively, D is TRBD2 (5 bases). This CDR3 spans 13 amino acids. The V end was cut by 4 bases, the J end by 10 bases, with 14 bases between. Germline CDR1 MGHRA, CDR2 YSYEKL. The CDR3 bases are TGCGCCAGCAGCCCCCGAGCGGACGGGGAGCAGTTCTTC. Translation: CASSPRADGEQFF.

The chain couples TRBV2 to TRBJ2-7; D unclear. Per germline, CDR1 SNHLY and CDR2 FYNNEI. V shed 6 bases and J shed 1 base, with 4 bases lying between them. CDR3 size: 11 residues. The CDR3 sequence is CASSPSYEQYF. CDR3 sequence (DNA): TGTGCCAGCAGCCCTTCCTACGAGCAGTACTTC.

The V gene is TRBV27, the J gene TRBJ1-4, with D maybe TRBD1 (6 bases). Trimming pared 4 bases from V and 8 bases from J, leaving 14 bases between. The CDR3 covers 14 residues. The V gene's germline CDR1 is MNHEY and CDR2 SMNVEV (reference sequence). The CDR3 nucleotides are TGTGCCAGCAGTTACCAGGGGACGCGAGAAAAACTGTTTTTT. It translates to CASSYQGTREKLFF. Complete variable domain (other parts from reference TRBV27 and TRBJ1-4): EAQVTQNPRYLITVTGKKLTVTCSQNMNHEYMSWYRQDPGLGLRQIYYSMNVEVTDKGDVPEGYKVSRKEKRNFPLILESPSPNQTSLYFCASSYQGTREKLFFGSGTQLSVL.

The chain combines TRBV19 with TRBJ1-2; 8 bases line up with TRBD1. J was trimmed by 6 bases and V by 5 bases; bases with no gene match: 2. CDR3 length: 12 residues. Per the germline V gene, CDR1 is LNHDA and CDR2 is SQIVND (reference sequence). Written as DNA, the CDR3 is TGTGCCAGTAGTGTACAGGGGGATGGCTACACCTTC. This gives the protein CASSVQGDGYTF.

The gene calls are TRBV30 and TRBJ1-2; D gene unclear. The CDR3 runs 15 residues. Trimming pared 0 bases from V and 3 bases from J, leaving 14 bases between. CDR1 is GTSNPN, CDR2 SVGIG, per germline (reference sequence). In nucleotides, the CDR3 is TGTGCCTGGAGTGTAGGCTTGACGGCTTACTATGGCTACACCTTC. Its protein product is CAWSVGLTAYYGYTF. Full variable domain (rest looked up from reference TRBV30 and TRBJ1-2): SQTIHQWPATLVQPVGSPLSLECTVEGTSNPNLYWYRQAAGRGLQLLFYSVGIGQISSEVPQNLSASRPQDRQFILSSKKLLLSDSGFYLCAWSVGLTAYYGYTFGSGTRLTVV.

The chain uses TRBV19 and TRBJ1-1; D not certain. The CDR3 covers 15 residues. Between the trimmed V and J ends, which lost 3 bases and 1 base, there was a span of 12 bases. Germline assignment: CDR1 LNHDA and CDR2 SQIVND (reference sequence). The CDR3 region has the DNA TGTGCCAGTAGTATGATGGAAGGGAAGAACACTGAAGCTTTCTTT. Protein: CASSMMEGKNTEAFF.

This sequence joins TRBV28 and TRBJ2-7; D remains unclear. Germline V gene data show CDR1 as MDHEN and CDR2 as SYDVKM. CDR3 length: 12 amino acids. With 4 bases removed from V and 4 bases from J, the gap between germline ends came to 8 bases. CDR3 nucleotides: TGTGCCAGCAGTTCGGATCTATACGAGCAGTACTTC. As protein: CASSSDLYEQYF.

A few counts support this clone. The CDR3 here is CASKSDPGYEQYF. The CDR3 DNA sequence: TGTGCCAGCAAGTCCGACCCCGGCTACGAGCAGTACTTC. J is TRBJ2-7 and V is TRBV6-1; D not resolved. Germline CDR1 MNHNS, CDR2 SASEGT. The CDR3 runs 13 residues. V dropped 7 bases and J dropped 3 bases, with 13 bases sitting between them.

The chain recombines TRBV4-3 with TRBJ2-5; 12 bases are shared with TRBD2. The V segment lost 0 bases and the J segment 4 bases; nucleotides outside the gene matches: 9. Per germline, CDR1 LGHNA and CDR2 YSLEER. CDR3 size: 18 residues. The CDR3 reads CASSQDSLAGGLAETQYF. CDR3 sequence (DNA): TGCGCCAGCAGCCAAGATAGCCTAGCGGGAGGGCTGGCAGAGACCCAGTACTTC.

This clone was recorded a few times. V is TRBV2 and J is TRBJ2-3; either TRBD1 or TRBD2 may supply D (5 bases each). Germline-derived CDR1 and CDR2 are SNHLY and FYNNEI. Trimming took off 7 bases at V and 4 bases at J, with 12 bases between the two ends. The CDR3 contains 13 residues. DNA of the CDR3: TGTGCCAGCAAGATGGGACGTGCAGATACGCAGTATTTT. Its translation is CASKMGRADTQYF.

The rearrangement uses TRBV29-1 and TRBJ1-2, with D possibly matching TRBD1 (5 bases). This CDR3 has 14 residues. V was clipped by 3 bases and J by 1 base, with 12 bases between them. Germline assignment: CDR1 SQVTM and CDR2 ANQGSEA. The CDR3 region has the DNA TGCAGCGTTGAGATCCCTGACAGTAACTATGGCTACACCTTC. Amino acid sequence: CSVEIPDSNYGYTF.

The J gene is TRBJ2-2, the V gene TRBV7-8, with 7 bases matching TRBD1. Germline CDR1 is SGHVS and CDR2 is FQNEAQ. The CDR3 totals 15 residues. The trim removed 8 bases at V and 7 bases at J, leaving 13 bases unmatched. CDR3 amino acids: CASRPRGDSLGELFF. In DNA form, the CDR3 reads TGTGCCAGCCGACCTCGTGGGGACAGCCTCGGGGAGCTGTTTTTT.

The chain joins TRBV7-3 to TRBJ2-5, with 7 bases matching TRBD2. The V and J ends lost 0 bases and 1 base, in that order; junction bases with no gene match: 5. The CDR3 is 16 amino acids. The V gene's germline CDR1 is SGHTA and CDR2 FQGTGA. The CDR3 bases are TGTGCCAGCAGCTTAACCTCGGGGACTACCCAAGAGACCCAGTACTTC. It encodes CASSLTSGTTQETQYF.

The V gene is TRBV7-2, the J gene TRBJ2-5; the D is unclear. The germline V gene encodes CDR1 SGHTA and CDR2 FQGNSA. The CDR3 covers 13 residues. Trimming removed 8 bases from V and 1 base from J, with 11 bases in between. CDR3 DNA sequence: TGTGCCAGCTGCAATTACCTCCAAGAGACCCAGTACTTC. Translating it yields CASCNYLQETQYF.

The CDR3 DNA sequence: TGTGCCAGCAGCTTGTTCGTACCAGATACGCAGTATTTT. Encoded protein: CASSLFVPDTQYF. The rearrangement uses TRBV7-3 and TRBJ2-3; no reliable D call. Trimming shortened V by 3 bases and J by 4 bases, and 8 bases separated the two germline ends. The CDR3 contains 13 residues. The germline CDR1 and CDR2 sequences are SGHTA and FQGTGA.